These 18 T cell receptor beta chains originate from one sample sequenced in a study of CD8+CD57+ T cells in acquired aplastic anemia. Genomic DNA provided the template from which TCR beta VDJ and CDR3 profiles were obtained. From the reads, TCRdb called clonotypes with MiXCR, one entry per CDR3 protein. The top ten clones hold 15% to 20% of a sample with about 200,000 distinct CDR3 sequences, over 40% of them seen once. Only patients with CD8+CD57+ cell expansion on flow cytometry were chosen for sequencing. Sequenced input: sorted CD4+, CD8+, or CD8+CD57+ T cells (not recorded which) from PBMCs. These receptor sequences come from a human donor with aplastic anemia.

This clonotype was seen just once. This chain uses TRBV4-1 with TRBJ2-1, with TRBD1 matching over 9 bases. This CDR3 comprises 14 residues. The J segment lost 8 bases and the V segment lost 5 bases, leaving 7 bases of the junction unmatched. From germline, CDR1 is MGHRA and CDR2 YSYEKL. This CDR3 reads CASSWTGEQDEQFF. The CDR3 DNA reads as TGCGCCAGCAGCTGGACAGGGGAACAGGATGAGCAGTTCTTC.

The rearrangement joins TRBV9 to TRBJ2-7, with TRBD1 matching 8 bases. V lost 3 bases, J lost 6 bases, and 14 bases stayed unmatched. In germline, CDR1 is SGDLS, CDR2 YYNGEE. This CDR3 has 16 amino acids. The CDR3 sequence is CASSAPGQVLLCEQYF. The CDR3 region has the DNA TGTGCCAGCAGCGCGCCGGGACAGGTTTTGCTCTGCGAGCAGTACTTC.

This clonotype has only a few counts. The V call is TRBV27, the J call TRBJ2-2; 9 positions match TRBD2. CDR1 and CDR2 (germline): MNHEY, SMNVEV (reference sequence). The CDR3 is 16 amino acids. V dropped 6 bases and J dropped 3; count of bases not matched to a gene: 8. The CDR3 loop is CASSLSTSGDTGELFF. In DNA form, the CDR3 reads TGTGCCAGCAGCCTGTCGACTAGCGGAGACACCGGGGAGCTGTTTTTT.

This clonotype has ten or more counts. The chain joins TRBV20-1 to TRBJ2-1; 13 nucleotides match TRBD2. Germline V CDR1 and CDR2: DFQATT, SNEGSKA (reference sequence). The J segment lost 6 bases and the V segment lost 5 bases, leaving 7 bases of the junction unmatched. The CDR3 has 15 residues. Here the CDR3 reads CSAPPTSGGFNEQFF. DNA for the CDR3: TGCAGTGCTCCCCCGACTAGCGGGGGGTTCAATGAGCAGTTCTTC.

The table lists this clonotype with many counts. The genes are TRBV5-8 and TRBJ1-6; D gene unclear. The V gene's germline CDR1 is SGHTS and CDR2 YDEGEE. With 6 bases removed from V and 7 bases from J, the gap between germline ends came to 17 bases. This CDR3 contains 15 residues. CDR3 in DNA: TGTGCCAGCAAATCCCCTCGGGGTCGCAATTCACCCCTCCACTTT. Translation gives CASKSPRGRNSPLHF. Full variable domain (rest looked up from reference TRBV5-8 and TRBJ1-6): EAGVTQSPTHLIKTRGQQATLRCSPISGHTSVYWYQQALGLGLQFLLWYDEGEERNRGNFPPRFSGRQFPNYSSELNVNALELEDSALYLCASKSPRGRNSPLHFGNGTRLTVT.

This clonotype was seen many times. The genes are TRBV5-1 and TRBJ2-2; TRBD1 matches 9 bases. Germline V gives CDR1 SGHRS, CDR2 YFSETQ. The CDR3 is 16 amino acids. After removal of 4 bases from V and 6 bases from J, the junction contained 10 bases not matched to a gene. The CDR3 region is CASSSTGGVGAGELFF. The CDR3 DNA is TGCGCCAGCAGCAGTACAGGGGGCGTAGGTGCCGGGGAGCTGTTTTTT.

The gene calls are TRBV7-2 and TRBJ1-2; D is undetermined. V was shortened by 5 bases and J by 8 bases, with 12 bases between the two germline ends. The CDR3 length is 12 residues. Germline loops: CDR1 SGHTA, CDR2 FQGNSA. In DNA form, the CDR3 reads TGTGCCAGCAGCATGGAGGCGTCGGGCTACACCTTC. As protein: CASSMEASGYTF.

The CDR3 protein is CARPDRGPFSYEQYF. The CDR3 bases are TGTGCTAGACCGGACAGGGGACCCTTCTCCTACGAGCAGTACTTC. This chain uses TRBV19 with TRBJ2-7, with TRBD1 matching 9 bases. Germline V lookup: CDR1 LNHDA, CDR2 SQIVND (reference sequence). This CDR3 comprises 15 residues.

V is TRBV7-2 and J is TRBJ2-5; 7 bases are a match to TRBD2. Unmatched junction bases numbered 13, after V lost 5 bases and J lost 4 bases. This CDR3 has 16 residues. CDR1 is SGHTA and CDR2 is FQGNSA in the germline V gene. This chain's CDR3 is CASSVGVGGPGETQYF. CDR3 DNA sequence: TGTGCCAGCAGCGTAGGGGTGGGAGGGCCGGGAGAGACCCAGTACTTC.

This clonotype was seen repeatedly, ten times or more. The rearrangement uses TRBV3-1 and TRBJ2-7; 11 bases are shared with TRBD2. The CDR3 has 14 amino acids. CDR1 LGHDT and CDR2 YNNKEL come from the germline V gene (reference sequence). The ends lost 6 bases at V and 6 bases at J; junction bases unmatched: 7. CDR3 bases: TGTGCCAGCAGGCTTAGCGGGGGGGCGGGCGAGCAGTACTTC. Translating gives CASRLSGGAGEQYF.

This clonotype has just a few counts. The CDR3: CASRQWQPENYGYTF. The CDR3 DNA sequence: TGTGCCAGCAGACAGTGGCAGCCGGAGAACTATGGCTACACCTTC. This chain uses TRBV6-5 with TRBJ1-2; no definite D call. V gave up 6 bases and J gave up 2 bases, with 16 bases separating them. From germline, CDR1 is MNHEY and CDR2 SVGAGI. The CDR3 spans 15 residues.

To note about this clonotype: The final CDR3 position lacks the conserved phenylalanine or tryptophan, pointing to a likely read error. This chain joins TRBV29-1 and TRBJ1-1; no clear D gene. CDR3 length equals 12 residues. Per germline, CDR1 SQVTM and CDR2 ANQGSEA. Trimming removed 5 bases from V and 3 bases from J, with 10 bases in between. DNA of the CDR3: TGCAGCGTTTCCGTAGCTCACACTGAAGCTTTCCTT. Residues: CSVSVAHTEAFL.

The chain uses TRBV5-1 and TRBJ2-7; 8 bases map to TRBD2. V lost 9 bases, J lost 3 bases, and 14 bases stayed unmatched. The length of the CDR3 is 15 residues. The V gene's germline CDR1 is SGHRS and CDR2 YFSETQ. The CDR3 region is CATSDSGGGRYEQYF. CDR3 in DNA: TGCGCCACCAGTGATTCCGGGGGGGGCCGCTACGAGCAGTACTTC.

This chain uses TRBV9 with TRBJ2-7; 14 nucleotides agree with TRBD2. Germline V lookup: CDR1 SGDLS, CDR2 YYNGEE. CDR3 length equals 14 residues. V dropped 3 bases and J dropped 9; count of bases not matched to a gene: 5. CDR3 amino acids: CASSDVGTSGRQYF. For the CDR3, the DNA is TGTGCCAGCAGCGACGTCGGGACTAGCGGGAGGCAGTACTTC.

There are many counts of this clonotype. The chain uses TRBV9 and TRBJ2-3, with 10 bases identical to TRBD2. The germline V gene encodes CDR1 SGDLS and CDR2 YYNGEE. V shed 0 bases, J shed 5 bases, and the junction held 9 bases outside the gene matches. CDR3 length: 17 residues. CDR3 bases: TGTGCCAGCAGCGTAGGGCTCAGCGGGGGGGCCATAGATACGCAGTATTTT. Its translation is CASSVGLSGGAIDTQYF.

The table lists this clonotype with many counts. The genes are TRBV19 and TRBJ1-1; TRBD1 agrees at 7 bases. The CDR3 extends over 12 amino acids. Germline-derived CDR1 and CDR2 are LNHDA and SQIVND (reference sequence). The J segment lost 8 bases and the V segment lost 5 bases, leaving 5 bases of the junction unmatched. The CDR3, as DNA: TGTGCCAGTAGTGTTCGACAGGGAGAAGCTTTCTTT. Amino acid sequence: CASSVRQGEAFF.

The V gene is TRBV5-1, the J gene TRBJ2-3, with 13 bases matching TRBD2. The CDR3 covers 17 residues. From germline, CDR1 is SGHRS and CDR2 YFSETQ. With 4 bases clipped from V and 2 bases from J, the junction kept 7 bases outside the gene matches. CDR3 sequence (DNA): TGCGCCAGCAGCCAGTACGGGACTAGCGGGGCCACAGATACGCAGTATTTT. It specifies CASSQYGTSGATDTQYF.

This chain links TRBV11-2 with TRBJ2-7; no firm D call. V gave up 0 bases and J gave up 5 bases, with 20 bases separating them. Germline V gene data show CDR1 as SGHAT and CDR2 as FQNNGV. This CDR3 is built from 17 residues. The chain's CDR3 is CASSLDHPEVLNHEQYF. The CDR3 region has the DNA TGTGCCAGCAGCTTAGATCACCCCGAGGTGTTGAACCACGAGCAGTACTTC.